This passage covers 14 T cell receptor beta chains from one sample sequenced in a study of beta chain features in type 1 diabetes. The whole isolated RNA underwent reverse transcription, so sequencing captured expressed TCRB transcripts. The assay was immunoSEQ multiplex PCR, and TCRdb's table has in-frame clones only and misses some. This table has about 930,000 clones, roughly a sixth appearing once. Specimen: naive CD4+ T cells from blood. The receptor set was obtained from a woman aged 18-30 years in good health.

As to this clone: The same CDR3 can be traced to other DNA sequences in this sample. The chain couples TRBV7-9 to TRBJ1-1; tentatively, D is TRBD1 (6 bases). CDR1 is SEHNR and CDR2 is FQNEAQ in the germline V gene (reference sequence). This CDR3 has 12 residues. Trimming cost V 5 bases and J 8 bases, with 12 bases left between them. CDR3 residues: CASSPSGTEAFF. The CDR3 DNA reads TGTGCCAGCAGCCCCTCCGGGACAGAAGCTTTCTTT.

V gene TRBV6-6 combines with J gene TRBJ2-5, with TRBD1 matching over 8 bases. CDR1 is MNHNY, CDR2 SVGAGI, per germline (reference sequence). The CDR3 length is 15 residues. Losses at the gene ends were 0 bases for V and 5 bases for J; bases not matched to a gene: 5. CDR3: CASSYSAGGGETQYF. For the CDR3, the DNA is TGTGCCAGCAGTTACTCGGCAGGGGGCGGGGAGACCCAGTACTTC.

This clone came up a few times. The CDR3 here is CASRELTDTQYF. As DNA, the CDR3 is TGTGCCAGCAGAGAGCTCACAGATACGCAGTATTTT. This sequence joins TRBV7-9 and TRBJ2-3, with no clear D. Trimming shortened V by 6 bases and J by 2 bases, and 6 bases separated the two germline ends. Germline lookup yields CDR1 SEHNR and CDR2 FQNEAQ (reference sequence). The CDR3 extends over 12 amino acids.

The chain is built from TRBV5-1 and TRBJ1-2; D is unresolved. In germline, CDR1 is SGHRS, CDR2 YFSETQ. The length of the CDR3 is 14 residues. The V gene lost 4 bases and the J gene lost 0 bases, with 10 bases spanning the gap. The CDR3 is CASSPDLANYGYTF. DNA of the CDR3: TGCGCCAGCAGCCCAGACCTAGCTAACTATGGCTACACCTTC.

There are a few counts of this clone. The chain uses TRBV18 and TRBJ2-5; 13 bases align to TRBD2. The CDR3 covers 17 residues. Trimming removed 0 bases from V and 5 bases from J; junction bases left unmatched: 6. Germline V gives CDR1 KGHSH, CDR2 LQKENI. The CDR3 protein is CASSPPGLAGAWETQYF. The CDR3 coding sequence is TGTGCCAGCTCACCACCCGGACTAGCGGGAGCATGGGAGACCCAGTACTTC.

V gene TRBV5-6 combines with J gene TRBJ1-1, with 7 bases that match TRBD1. The germline V gene has CDR1 SGHDT and CDR2 YYEEEE. With 0 bases clipped from V and 4 bases from J, the junction kept 9 bases outside the gene matches. This CDR3 has 16 amino acids. CDR3 sequence reads: CASSLENRQGATEAFF. The CDR3 DNA reads TGTGCCAGCAGCTTGGAGAATAGACAGGGTGCCACTGAAGCTTTCTTT.

The sample holds a few counts of this clone. Here the CDR3 DNA reads TGTGCCAGCAGCCCCCGGGACAGGGTCTACAATGAGCAGTTCTTC. As protein: CASSPRDRVYNEQFF. V usage is TRBV5-4 and J usage is TRBJ2-1, with 9 positions matching TRBD1. Germline loops: CDR1 SGHNT, CDR2 YYREEE (reference sequence). This CDR3 comprises 15 residues. With V trimmed by 4 bases and J by 3 bases, 5 bases remained unmatched. Complete variable domain (other parts from reference TRBV5-4 and TRBJ2-1): ETGVTQSPTHLIKTRGQQVTLRCSSQSGHNTVSWYQQALGQGPQFIFQYYREEENGRGNFPPRFSGLQFPNYSSELNVNALELDDSALYLCASSPRDRVYNEQFFGPGTRLTVL.

The V call is TRBV5-4, the J call TRBJ2-1; 13 bases fit TRBD2. V dropped 4 bases and J dropped 9; count of bases not matched to a gene: 10. This CDR3 region has 16 residues. Germline CDR1 is SGHNT and CDR2 is YYREEE (reference sequence). The CDR3 here is CASSGRTSGSRGEQFF. CDR3 bases: TGTGCCAGCAGCGGAAGGACTAGCGGGAGTAGAGGTGAGCAGTTCTTC.

In this sample, this clone turned up a few times. The chain joins TRBV5-4 to TRBJ2-1, with 10 positions matching TRBD1. Germline V gives CDR1 SGHNT, CDR2 YYREEE (reference sequence). The CDR3 totals 14 residues. The J segment lost 8 bases and the V segment lost 4 bases, leaving 6 bases of the junction unmatched. CDR3 residues: CASSGRDRGDEQFF. CDR3 coding DNA: TGTGCCAGCAGCGGCCGGGACAGGGGCGATGAGCAGTTCTTC.

In its sample, this clone was seen a few times. The rearrangement uses TRBV7-2 and TRBJ2-5, with unresolved D. Deletions cut 5 bases from V and 5 bases from J, with 15 bases between. The CDR3 length is 14 residues. Germline V lookup: CDR1 SGHTA, CDR2 FQGNSA. The CDR3 loop reads CASSPRLNTETQYF. The CDR3 DNA sequence: TGTGCCAGCAGCCCTAGGCTAAATACGGAGACCCAGTACTTC.

In its sample, this clone was seen a few times. Other nucleotide sequences in the sample specify the same CDR3. The chain carries TRBV10-3 and TRBJ2-7; 8 nucleotides align to TRBD2. The CDR3 has 16 residues. CDR1 and CDR2 (germline): ENHRY, SYGVKD. Trimming cost V 0 bases and J 1 base; bases outside gene matches: 5. This CDR3 is CAISESGTSGSYEQYF. The DNA of the CDR3 is TGTGCCATCAGTGAGTCCGGAACTAGCGGATCCTACGAGCAGTACTTC.

In this sample, this clone turned up a few times. The gene calls are TRBV9 and TRBJ2-1, with 9 bases that match TRBD2. Germline values: CDR1 SGDLS, CDR2 YYNGEE. V lost 3 bases and J lost 4; bases outside the gene matches: 2. The CDR3 consists of 14 residues. CDR3 sequence: CASSEGLAYNEQFF. The CDR3, as DNA: TGTGCCAGCAGCGAGGGACTAGCTTACAATGAGCAGTTCTTC.

J is TRBJ2-5 and V is TRBV18, with 13 bases aligning to TRBD2. CDR1 is KGHSH and CDR2 is LQKENI in the germline V gene. Trimming removed 3 bases from V and 5 bases from J; junction bases left unmatched: 6. The CDR3 consists of 16 residues. The CDR3 spells CASSPRTSGSGETQYF. CDR3 coding DNA: TGTGCCAGCTCACCTCGGACTAGCGGGAGCGGGGAGACCCAGTACTTC.

This clone showed up just a few times. The chain is built from TRBV5-6 and TRBJ1-1; D is ambiguous. The CDR3 length is 12 residues. CDR1 and CDR2 from the germline V gene are SGHDT and YYEEEE. The ends were cut back, 4 bases at V and 7 bases at J, with 11 bases in the middle. DNA of the CDR3: TGTGCCAGCAGCATCTGGGAAAGTGAAGCTTTCTTT. It encodes CASSIWESEAFF.